These T cell receptor beta chains were read from a single sample in a study of blood T cell repertoires in COVID-19. Only in-frame clones appear in the TCRdb table, and some are missing; sequencing was by immunoSEQ multiplex PCR. Among around 230,000 clones listed, 70% to 85% were seen once. Specimen: peripheral blood. Receptor source: a woman older than 75 with acute or convalescent COVID-19. CDR3s include the opening cysteine and the closing phenylalanine or tryptophan. D genes are given only for firm matches. Some rows have no size entry. The others give once, few or many, or a class for an expanded clone.

size	V	D	J	CDR3	DNA
.	TRBV3-1/TRBV3-2	.	TRBJ1-1	CASSQGDLNTEAFF	TGTGCCAGCAGCCAGGGGGACTTGAACACTGAAGCTTTCTTT
.	TRBV4-1	.	TRBJ1-1	CASSRGEGTEAFF	TGCGCCAGCAGTCGTGGAGAGGGCACTGAAGCTTTCTTT
.	TRBV5-1	.	TRBJ2-5	CASSFGETQYF	TGCGCCAGCAGCTTTGGCGAGACCCAGTACTTC
.	TRBV2	.	TRBJ1-2	CASSRENYGYTF	TGTGCCAGCTCCCGGGAGAACTATGGCTACACCTTC
.	TRBV11-2	.	TRBJ2-1	CASFLGHTDEQFF	TGTGCCAGCTTCCTGGGCCACACAGATGAGCAGTTCTTC
.	TRBV10-3	TRBD1	TRBJ1-6	CAISTGQWTSPLHF	TGTGCCATCAGTACGGGACAGTGGACTTCACCCCTCCACTTT
.	TRBV19	.	TRBJ1-5	CASTPEGTGTYSNQPQHF	TGTGCCAGTACCCCAGAGGGTACAGGGACCTATAGCAATCAGCCCCAGCATTTT
.	TRBV11-2	TRBD1	TRBJ1-1	CASSLRTGSTEAFF	TGTGCCAGCAGCCTACGGACAGGGAGTACTGAAGCTTTCTTT
.	TRBV7-8	.	TRBJ1-4	CASSSLGGTNEKLFF	TGTGCCAGCAGCTCCCTCGGTGGAACTAATGAAAAACTGTTTTTT
.	TRBV4-2	TRBD1	TRBJ2-3	CASKGGEGGPTDTQYF	TGTGCCAGCAAAGGAGGTGAAGGGGGCCCCACAGATACGCAGTATTTT
.	TRBV6-2/TRBV6-3	.	TRBJ1-5	CASSYRTNRNQPQHF	TGTGCCAGCAGTTACCGGACCAACAGGAATCAGCCCCAGCATTTT
once	TRBV7-6	TRBD1	TRBJ2-1	CASSLGDRVYNEQFF	TGTGCCAGCAGCTTAGGGGACAGGGTTTACAATGAGCAGTTCTTC
.	TRBV3-1/TRBV3-2	.	TRBJ1-5	CASSKRDQPQHF	TGTGCCAGCAGCAAACGAGATCAGCCCCAGCATTTT